This T cell receptor (beta chain) comes out of a study of blood T cell repertoires in COVID-19. Study in general: From T cells, B-cell-depleted T cells, or PBMCs came the material, which was cDNA or gDNA.

J was trimmed by 7 bases and V by 1 base; bases with no gene match: 12. Germline V gene data show CDR1 as SGHTA and CDR2 as FQGTGA. CDR3 length equals 17 residues. In the study's own analysis: Amplification of reference gene primers provided the estimated nucleated cell counts. Measured with immunoSEQ multiplex PCR; TCRdb has only the in-frame clones, and not every one. The D gene and trimming were derived from the DNA, and the V and J assignments and clone size from that table. The data contain around 56,000 clones, around nine tenths of them singletons. The material sequenced was peripheral blood. This TCR was recovered from an elderly man with acute or convalescent COVID-19. The chain is built from TRBV7-3 and TRBJ2-1; 8 positions agree with TRBD1. The CDR3 is CASSLMAGGILLNEQFF. The CDR3 coding sequence is TGTGCCAGCAGCTTAATGGCAGGGGGCATATTATTGAATGAGCAGTTCTTC. The complete variable domain, with remaining parts taken from reference TRBV7-3 and TRBJ2-1, reads GAGVSQTPSNKVTEKGKYVELRCDPISGHTALYWYRQSLGQGPEFLIYFQGTGAADDSGLPNDRFFAVRPEGSVSTLKIQRTERGDSAVYLCASSLMAGGILLNEQFFGPGTRLTVL.